This T cell receptor (beta chain) was observed in a study of cytomegalovirus exposure and HLA in healthy donors. The PCR used 60 Vbeta and 13 Jbeta primers. Profiled with immunoSEQ multiplex PCR; TCRdb holds only in-frame clones, not every one. The top ten hold less than 3% of the sample, which has about 140,000 clones, about four fifths seen once. Germline V gene lookup returns CDR1 SEHNR and CDR2 FQNEAQ (reference sequence). The CDR3 is 16 residues long. The V gene end was trimmed by 4 bases and the J gene end by 4 bases; junction bases not matched to a gene: 9. The sample was PBMCs. The chain uses TRBV7-9 and TRBJ1-4; 7 bases match TRBD1. This receptor was identified in a male donor in good health and CMV-seronegative. As DNA, the CDR3 is TGTGCCAGCAGCTCAACTCCGGGACAGATTAATGAAAAACTGTTTTTT. Translation: CASSSTPGQINEKLFF.